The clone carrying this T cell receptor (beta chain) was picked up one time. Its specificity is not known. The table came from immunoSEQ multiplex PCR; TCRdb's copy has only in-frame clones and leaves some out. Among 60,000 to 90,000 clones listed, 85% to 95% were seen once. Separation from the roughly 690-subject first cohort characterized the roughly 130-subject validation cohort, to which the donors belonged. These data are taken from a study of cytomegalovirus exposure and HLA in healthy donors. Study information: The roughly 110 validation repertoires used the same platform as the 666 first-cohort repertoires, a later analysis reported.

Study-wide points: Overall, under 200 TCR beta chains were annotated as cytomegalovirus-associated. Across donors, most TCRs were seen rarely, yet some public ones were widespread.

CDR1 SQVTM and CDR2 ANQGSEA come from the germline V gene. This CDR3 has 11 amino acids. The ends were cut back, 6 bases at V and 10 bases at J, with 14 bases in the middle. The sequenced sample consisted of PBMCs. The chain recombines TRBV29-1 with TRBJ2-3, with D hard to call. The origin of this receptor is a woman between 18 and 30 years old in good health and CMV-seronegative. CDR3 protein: CSVGRGVAQYF. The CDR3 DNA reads TGCAGCGTAGGTCGAGGTGTTGCGCAGTATTTT.